The clone carrying this T cell receptor beta chain was picked up a small number of times. The antigen is unknown. This entry belongs to a study of response to subunit inactivated influenza vaccine. Germline values: CDR1 SGHTA, CDR2 FQGNSA. CDR3 size: 14 residues. The ends were cut back, 2 bases at V and 5 bases at J, with 12 bases in the middle. One entry per CDR3 protein, called by TCRdb with MiXCR from the RT-PCR reads. The sample yields 450,000 to 550,000 distinct CDR3 sequences, about 25% seen once. Points from the study as a whole: The authors suggested that every seasonal influenza vaccination recruits few new T cells.

This sample comprised CD4+ T cells sorted from PBMCs, obtained roughly 5 days after vaccination. The chain couples TRBV7-2 to TRBJ2-5, with D possibly matching TRBD2 (5 bases). The source of this sequence is a man over 45 who received an inactivated influenza vaccine. CDR3 DNA: TGTGCCAGCAGCTTATTCGCGGGTGTGGAGACCCAGTACTTC. It is translated as CASSLFAGVETQYF.